This is a list of T cell receptor beta chains from one sample in a study of blood T cell repertoires in COVID-19. Using immunoSEQ multiplex PCR, the repertoire was profiled, and TCRdb retains in-frame clones only, with some absent. This table holds around 340,000 clones, about 86% found once. The source material was PBMCs or T cells enriched from blood (not recorded which). These receptors were collected from a woman in her forties with acute COVID-19. CDR3s include the opening cysteine and the closing phenylalanine or tryptophan. D genes are given only for firm matches. Size values are once, few and many counts, or a class for expanded clones, and some rows have none.

CDR3 DNA: TGTGCCAGCAGCTTAGCGGGGACAGGGAACACCGGGGAGCTGTTTTTT; CDR3 protein: CASSLAGTGNTGELFF; J gene: TRBJ2-2; V gene: TRBV7-3; D gene: TRBD1; clone size: NA
CDR3 DNA: TGCGCCAGCAGCCAAGTAATCGGAAAACTGTTTTTT; CDR3 protein: CASSQVIGKLFF; J gene: TRBJ1-4; V gene: TRBV4-1; D gene: NA; clone size: NA
CDR3 DNA: TGCGCCAGCAGCTATGGACAGGGGGCAGGGAATGAGCAGTTCTTC; CDR3 protein: CASSYGQGAGNEQFF; J gene: TRBJ2-1; V gene: TRBV5-1; D gene: TRBD1; clone size: NA
CDR3 DNA: TGCAGCGTTGTGTCACAATACGAGCAGTACTTC; CDR3 protein: CSVVSQYEQYF; J gene: TRBJ2-7; V gene: TRBV29-1; D gene: NA; clone size: NA
CDR3 DNA: TGTGCCACCAGCAGAGTGACAGGGGGCGGAACCTACGAGCAGTACTTC; CDR3 protein: CATSRVTGGGTYEQYF; J gene: TRBJ2-7; V gene: TRBV15; D gene: TRBD1; clone size: NA
CDR3 DNA: TGTGCCAGCAGCTTAACGGCCAGCACAGATACGCAGTATTTT; CDR3 protein: CASSLTASTDTQYF; J gene: TRBJ2-3; V gene: TRBV7-3; D gene: NA; clone size: NA
CDR3 DNA: TGTGCCACCAGCAGAGGTAGGGCAGGGGGGTCTGAAGCTTTCTTT; CDR3 protein: CATSRGRAGGSEAFF; J gene: TRBJ1-1; V gene: TRBV15; D gene: TRBD1; clone size: NA
CDR3 DNA: TGTGCCACCAGCCTTGGGCAGGCCATCTCTGGAAACACCATATATTTT; CDR3 protein: CATSLGQAISGNTIYF; J gene: TRBJ1-3; V gene: TRBV10-3; D gene: NA; clone size: NA
CDR3 DNA: TGCGCCAGCAGCTTGGTCAGCGGCCTAACTAGCACAGATACGCAGTATTTT; CDR3 protein: CASSLVSGLTSTDTQYF; J gene: TRBJ2-3; V gene: TRBV5-1; D gene: NA; clone size: NA
CDR3 DNA: TGTGCCAGCTCACCCCGGGACAGGGGTCTCTATGTCGACACTGAAGCTTTCTTT; CDR3 protein: CASSPRDRGLYVDTEAFF; J gene: TRBJ1-1; V gene: TRBV18; D gene: TRBD1; clone size: NA
CDR3 DNA: TGCAGCGTTCTGGGACAGAGCTCCTACGAGCAGTACTTC; CDR3 protein: CSVLGQSSYEQYF; J gene: TRBJ2-7; V gene: TRBV29-1; D gene: TRBD1; clone size: NA
CDR3 DNA: TGTGCCAGACGGGACAGCAACACAGATACGCAGTATTTT; CDR3 protein: CARRDSNTDTQYF; J gene: TRBJ2-3; V gene: TRBV19; D gene: TRBD1; clone size: NA
CDR3 DNA: TGTGCCAGCAGGTCGACAGTCGGTGTGGCTTTCTTT; CDR3 protein: CASRSTVGVAFF; J gene: TRBJ1-1; V gene: TRBV6-5; D gene: NA; clone size: once
CDR3 DNA: TGTGCCACCTTAAAGGGCGACAGGGGGCCGGTCGGCAGCTACACCTTC; CDR3 protein: CATLKGDRGPVGSYTF; J gene: TRBJ1-2; V gene: TRBV7-9; D gene: TRBD1; clone size: NA
CDR3 DNA: TGTGCCAGCAGGGACAGGGGGCAAGCTTTCTTT; CDR3 protein: CASRDRGQAFF; J gene: TRBJ1-1; V gene: TRBV7-2; D gene: TRBD1; clone size: NA
CDR3 DNA: TGTGCCAGCAGTTTCCGACGGGAGAACACTGAAGCTTTCTTT; CDR3 protein: CASSFRRENTEAFF; J gene: TRBJ1-1; V gene: TRBV27; D gene: NA; clone size: NA
CDR3 DNA: TGCGCCAGCAGCCAAGAGTGGAGAATCTCCTACAATGAGCAGTTCTTC; CDR3 protein: CASSQEWRISYNEQFF; J gene: TRBJ2-1; V gene: TRBV4-3; D gene: NA; clone size: NA
CDR3 DNA: TGTGCCAGCAGTTTTCCGGGACAGGGGAGTTCTCAGCCCCAGCATTTT; CDR3 protein: CASSFPGQGSSQPQHF; J gene: TRBJ1-5; V gene: TRBV6-6; D gene: TRBD1; clone size: NA
CDR3 DNA: TGTGCCACCAGAGATTCGTCCCCGTACGGGGAGCTGTTTTTT; CDR3 protein: CATRDSSPYGELFF; J gene: TRBJ2-2; V gene: TRBV24-1; D gene: NA; clone size: NA
CDR3 DNA: TGTGCCAGCAGTTTGGTAGAAAATCAGCCCCAGCATTTT; CDR3 protein: CASSLVENQPQHF; J gene: TRBJ1-5; V gene: TRBV27; D gene: NA; clone size: NA
CDR3 DNA: TGTGCCACCAGCAGAGATCTCCGGGGGGACTACACCTTC; CDR3 protein: CATSRDLRGDYTF; J gene: TRBJ1-2; V gene: TRBV15; D gene: NA; clone size: NA
CDR3 DNA: TGTGCCAGCAGTTTGGAGGGCCGGAATGAGCAGTTCTTC; CDR3 protein: CASSLEGRNEQFF; J gene: TRBJ2-1; V gene: TRBV27; D gene: NA; clone size: once
CDR3 DNA: TGTGCCAGCAGCCGGACAGGGGGCGAATATACGCAGTATTTT; CDR3 protein: CASSRTGGEYTQYF; J gene: TRBJ2-3; V gene: TRBV2; D gene: TRBD1; clone size: NA
CDR3 DNA: TGCAGCGTTGGGGGACAGGGGTTCCCTGAAGCTTTCTTT; CDR3 protein: CSVGGQGFPEAFF; J gene: TRBJ1-1; V gene: TRBV29-1; D gene: TRBD1; clone size: NA
CDR3 DNA: TGTGCCAGCAAATCGCGGGTGGTCGGTGGGGAGACCCAGTACTTC; CDR3 protein: CASKSRVVGGETQYF; J gene: TRBJ2-5; V gene: TRBV2; D gene: NA; clone size: NA
CDR3 DNA: TGCGCCAGCAGCCAAGAGAGGCGGGAGAGGGACGAGCAGTTCTTC; CDR3 protein: CASSQERRERDEQFF; J gene: TRBJ2-1; V gene: TRBV4-1; D gene: TRBD2; clone size: NA
CDR3 DNA: TGTGCCAGCAGTCAAGAGGACAGGGAGACTGGAGGCTACACCTTC; CDR3 protein: CASSQEDRETGGYTF; J gene: TRBJ1-2; V gene: TRBV28; D gene: TRBD1; clone size: NA
CDR3 DNA: TGTGCCAGCAGTGAAGGGAGGGCAAGGGAGCAGTACTTC; CDR3 protein: CASSEGRAREQYF; J gene: TRBJ2-7; V gene: TRBV6-1; D gene: NA; clone size: NA
CDR3 DNA: TGTGCCAGCAGCTTATCGCCCGGTCAGCCCCAGCATTTT; CDR3 protein: CASSLSPGQPQHF; J gene: TRBJ1-5; V gene: TRBV11-1; D gene: NA; clone size: NA
CDR3 DNA: TGTGCCAGCGGTGAGGACAGGGGTAATTCACCCCTCCACTTT; CDR3 protein: CASGEDRGNSPLHF; J gene: TRBJ1-6; V gene: TRBV9; D gene: TRBD1; clone size: NA
CDR3 DNA: TGTGCCAGCAGCTTCGGGGGAGGGATATCTGAAGCTTTCTTT; CDR3 protein: CASSFGGGISEAFF; J gene: TRBJ1-1; V gene: TRBV7-2; D gene: NA; clone size: NA
CDR3 DNA: TGTGCCAGCAGCCAGGGACTAGCGGGATTATCAGATACGCAGTATTTT; CDR3 protein: CASSQGLAGLSDTQYF; J gene: TRBJ2-3; V gene: TRBV4-2; D gene: TRBD2; clone size: once
CDR3 DNA: TGTGCCAGCAGTCCCATACTAGCGGGGTACGAGCAGTACTTC; CDR3 protein: CASSPILAGYEQYF; J gene: TRBJ2-7; V gene: TRBV28; D gene: TRBD2; clone size: NA
CDR3 DNA: TGCGCCAGCAGCCGGGAGTGGGTGAACACTGAAGCTTTCTTT; CDR3 protein: CASSREWVNTEAFF; J gene: TRBJ1-1; V gene: TRBV5-1; D gene: NA; clone size: NA
CDR3 DNA: TGTGCCAGCAGCCGCGGGAGCCCGGATCGTGAGCAGTTCTTC; CDR3 protein: CASSRGSPDREQFF; J gene: TRBJ2-1; V gene: TRBV28; D gene: TRBD2; clone size: NA
CDR3 DNA: TGTGCCAGCAGCTTAGGCGGGGGGGGCCTCCTTGTGACCCAGTACTTC; CDR3 protein: CASSLGGGGLLVTQYF; J gene: TRBJ2-5; V gene: TRBV7-2; D gene: TRBD2; clone size: NA
CDR3 DNA: TGTGCCAGCAGTGGGGGGACGGCTTGGGGACAGCCCCAGCATTTT; CDR3 protein: CASSGGTAWGQPQHF; J gene: TRBJ1-5; V gene: TRBV28; D gene: NA; clone size: NA
CDR3 DNA: TGTGCCAGCAGTCACGAACGGGGATACGAGCAGTACTTC; CDR3 protein: CASSHERGYEQYF; J gene: TRBJ2-7; V gene: TRBV6-5; D gene: NA; clone size: once
CDR3 DNA: TGTGCCAGCTCAACAGGACAGGGTCAGCTCGGTACCTATGGCTACACCTTC; CDR3 protein: CASSTGQGQLGTYGYTF; J gene: TRBJ1-2; V gene: TRBV18; D gene: TRBD1; clone size: NA
CDR3 DNA: TGTGCCAGTATGGGCGGACTAGCGGGGAATGAGCAGTTCTTC; CDR3 protein: CASMGGLAGNEQFF; J gene: TRBJ2-1; V gene: TRBV19; D gene: TRBD2; clone size: few
CDR3 DNA: TGTGCCAGTAGTATCGCGGGACAGGACACAGATACGCAGTATTTT; CDR3 protein: CASSIAGQDTDTQYF; J gene: TRBJ2-3; V gene: TRBV19; D gene: TRBD1; clone size: NA
CDR3 DNA: TGCGCCAGCAGCCAAGAAGGGGCGGAAGCCTTCAATAATTCACCCCTCCACTTT; CDR3 protein: CASSQEGAEAFNNSPLHF; J gene: TRBJ1-6; V gene: TRBV4-1; D gene: NA; clone size: few
CDR3 DNA: TGTGCCAGCAGTTCCTCAAGGACGGGAACCTACGAGCAGTACTTC; CDR3 protein: CASSSSRTGTYEQYF; J gene: TRBJ2-7; V gene: TRBV6-5; D gene: NA; clone size: NA
CDR3 DNA: TGTGCCAGCAGCGCTTACCAGGGAAGCTACGAGCAGTACTTC; CDR3 protein: CASSAYQGSYEQYF; J gene: TRBJ2-7; V gene: TRBV7-6; D gene: NA; clone size: NA
CDR3 DNA: TGTGCCAGCAGCTTAGGGGGACTAGCGGCATTTGGGCAGTTCTTC; CDR3 protein: CASSLGGLAAFGQFF; J gene: TRBJ2-1; V gene: TRBV5-5; D gene: TRBD2; clone size: NA
CDR3 DNA: TGTGCCAGCAGCCAATTTGGGCAGGGGTTTGCCGGGGAGCTGTTTTTT; CDR3 protein: CASSQFGQGFAGELFF; J gene: TRBJ2-2; V gene: TRBV3-1/TRBV3-2; D gene: NA; clone size: NA
CDR3 DNA: TGTGCCAGCTCCCCGGGACAGGGAAGCGGTCAGCCCCAGCATTTT; CDR3 protein: CASSPGQGSGQPQHF; J gene: TRBJ1-5; V gene: TRBV18; D gene: TRBD1; clone size: few
CDR3 DNA: TGCAGCGTTGGGGCAGGGCGGTTCGAAAAACTGTTTTTT; CDR3 protein: CSVGAGRFEKLFF; J gene: TRBJ1-4; V gene: TRBV29-1; D gene: NA; clone size: NA
CDR3 DNA: TGCGCCAGCAGCTTGGAAGTGGCCACTGAAGCTTTCTTT; CDR3 protein: CASSLEVATEAFF; J gene: TRBJ1-1; V gene: TRBV5-1; D gene: NA; clone size: NA
CDR3 DNA: TGTGCCAGCAGTTACCAGGGGTACACCGGGGAGCTGTTTTTT; CDR3 protein: CASSYQGYTGELFF; J gene: TRBJ2-2; V gene: TRBV6-2/TRBV6-3; D gene: NA; clone size: NA
CDR3 DNA: TGTGCCAGCCGACAGGGGGCTAGGGAGACCCAGTACTTC; CDR3 protein: CASRQGARETQYF; J gene: TRBJ2-5; V gene: TRBV25-1; D gene: TRBD1; clone size: NA
CDR3 DNA: TGTGCCAGCAGCCCGATACAGAACACTGAAGCTTTCTTT; CDR3 protein: CASSPIQNTEAFF; J gene: TRBJ1-1; V gene: TRBV7-9; D gene: NA; clone size: few
CDR3 DNA: TGTGCCAGCAGCAACAGAACACTTTTCTCCTACGAGCAGTACTTC; CDR3 protein: CASSNRTLFSYEQYF; J gene: TRBJ2-7; V gene: TRBV7-8; D gene: NA; clone size: NA
CDR3 DNA: TGTGCCAGCAGACCTACTAGCGGGAGCGGTACGCAGTATTTT; CDR3 protein: CASRPTSGSGTQYF; J gene: TRBJ2-3; V gene: TRBV6-2/TRBV6-3; D gene: TRBD2; clone size: NA
CDR3 DNA: TGTGCCAGCAGCCCAGGGTCGGCCAGGGAGCTGTTTTTT; CDR3 protein: CASSPGSARELFF; J gene: TRBJ2-2; V gene: TRBV7-3; D gene: NA; clone size: NA
CDR3 DNA: TGTGCCAGCAGCGCACAGGGGGCGGGCGGCGCTGAAGCTTTCTTT; CDR3 protein: CASSAQGAGGAEAFF; J gene: TRBJ1-1; V gene: TRBV5-4; D gene: TRBD1; clone size: NA
CDR3 DNA: TGTGCCAGCAGTGAAGCGCTTCGGGACAGGGGCTACTACGAGCAGTACTTC; CDR3 protein: CASSEALRDRGYYEQYF; J gene: TRBJ2-7; V gene: TRBV6-1; D gene: TRBD1; clone size: NA